The rows below give T cell receptor beta chains drawn from one sample of a study of T cells in Graves' hyperthyroidism and ophthalmopathy. Via MiXCR, TCRdb re-called the multiplex PCR reads, giving one row per CDR3 protein. The sample gives approximately 380,000 distinct CDR3 sequences, approximately 17% of which show up once; over 35% is in the top ten. Input material: blood. The receptors were gathered from a man between 18 and 29 years old with Graves' ophthalmopathy. Both conserved end residues are part of each CDR3. A D gene is named only where the DNA matches it firmly. A clone size is listed for some rows: how often the clone was seen (once, few, many), or a class if it is expanded.

CDR3nt | CDR3aa | d_gene | v_gene | abundance | j_gene
TGTGCCAGCAGAGATTGGGTGGCGGGATTACAAGAGACCCAGTACTTC | CASRDWVAGLQETQYF | . | TRBV6-1 | few | TRBJ2-5
TGTGCCAGCAGTTTAGAGGGGACACCCCTCCACTTT | CASSLEGTPLHF | . | TRBV28 | few | TRBJ1-6
TGTGCCAGCAGCCGACAGGCAAACTATGGCTACACCTTC | CASSRQANYGYTF | . | TRBV11-2 | many | TRBJ1-2
TGTGCCAGCAGTCCGGGACAGAGATATAACTATGGCTACACCTTC | CASSPGQRYNYGYTF | TRBD1 | TRBV27 | many | TRBJ1-2
TGTGCCAGTAGTTCACGGACTAGCGGGGATACAGATACGCAGTATTTT | CASSSRTSGDTDTQYF | TRBD2 | TRBV19 | . | TRBJ2-3
TGTGCCAGTAGTACACCCCTTAGCACAGATACGCAGTATTTT | CASSTPLSTDTQYF | . | TRBV19 | few | TRBJ2-3
TGTGCCAGCAGTTACCATTCGGGATACGGAAACACTGAAGCTTTCTTT | CASSYHSGYGNTEAFF | . | TRBV6-6 | . | TRBJ1-1
TGCAGTGCTAGATTTGCGGGTAACACTGAAGCTTTCTTT | CSARFAGNTEAFF | . | TRBV20-1 | many | TRBJ1-1
TGTGCCAGCAGCGTTAGGAGCCTAGCGCAGCAGTACTTC | CASSVRSLAQQYF | . | TRBV7-9 | many | TRBJ2-7
TGTGCCAGCAGTCCCGGACAGACTTACACAGATACGCAGTATTTT | CASSPGQTYTDTQYF | . | TRBV28 | many | TRBJ2-3
TGTGCCAGCAGCCCCAGGGACACTGGAAACACCATATATTTT | CASSPRDTGNTIYF | . | TRBV3-1 | few | TRBJ1-3
TGCGCCAGCAGCTTGTGGGGACAGATGAACACTGAAGCTTTCTTT | CASSLWGQMNTEAFF | TRBD1 | TRBV5-1 | many | TRBJ1-1
TGTGCCAGCAGTTGGCGACTAGGGGCAGATACGCAGTATTTT | CASSWRLGADTQYF | . | TRBV6-1 | many | TRBJ2-3
TGTGCCAGCAGCGATGGACTGCTGAACACTGAAGCTTTCTTT | CASSDGLLNTEAFF | . | TRBV9 | many | TRBJ1-1
TGCGCCAGCAGCTGGGGGGGAAGTCAAGAAAAACTGTTTTTT | CASSWGGSQEKLFF | . | TRBV5-1 | . | TRBJ1-4
TGTGCCAGCATCCTCACTAGCGGGGTGTACAATGAGCAGTTCTTC | CASILTSGVYNEQFF | TRBD2 | TRBV27 | many | TRBJ2-1
TGTGCCAGCAGCTTGGAGGACCTCAATGAGCAGTTCTTC | CASSLEDLNEQFF | . | TRBV13 | many | TRBJ2-1
TGTGCCAGCAGGTTTAGCGCTCGTGGACAGGGTTATAGCAATCAGCCCCAGCATTTT | CASRFSARGQGYSNQPQHF | TRBD1 | TRBV28 | many | TRBJ1-5
TGTGCCAGCAGCTTATTGGATAGCGGGGGGCGGGGTGAGCAGTTCTTC | CASSLLDSGGRGEQFF | TRBD2 | TRBV11-2 | . | TRBJ2-1
TGTGCCAGCAGCCCTCGGGATCTTCGACCCGGGGAGCTGTTTTTT | CASSPRDLRPGELFF | . | TRBV7-9 | few | TRBJ2-2
TGCGCCAGCAGCTTCCGAGGGCTTGAGCAGTTCTTC | CASSFRGLEQFF | . | TRBV5-1 | . | TRBJ2-1
TGCGCCAGCAGCTTGGCCGGTCTGGAAACAGTGATCACCGGGGAGCTGTTTTTT | CASSLAGLETVITGELFF | . | TRBV5-1 | . | TRBJ2-2
TGTGCCAGCAGGGAGGGACAGGGAAGCTATGGCTACACCTTC | CASREGQGSYGYTF | TRBD1 | TRBV4-1 | . | TRBJ1-2
TGTGCCAGCAGTTTAATGGGGAGTACTGAAGCTTTCTTT | CASSLMGSTEAFF | . | TRBV12-3/TRBV12-4 | many | TRBJ1-1
TGCAGTGCTTCCAATAGAAAGGGAAGCTCCTACGAGCAGTACTTC | CSASNRKGSSYEQYF | . | TRBV20-1 | many | TRBJ2-7
TGTGCCAGCAGCTTTGACACCACAGAGACCCAGTACTTC | CASSFDTTETQYF | . | TRBV7-3 | many | TRBJ2-5
TGTGCCAGCACCCTCGGTGCGGTGGAGGCCCAGTACTTC | CASTLGAVEAQYF | . | TRBV7-2 | many | TRBJ2-5
TGTGCCAGCAGCCGGGACAGGCAAGCCGGGGAGCTGTTTTTT | CASSRDRQAGELFF | TRBD1 | TRBV5-4 | . | TRBJ2-2
TGTGCCAGCTCACCACTCAGGACAGGGGAGTCAGATACGCAGTATTTT | CASSPLRTGESDTQYF | TRBD1 | TRBV18 | once | TRBJ2-3
TGTGCCATCAGAAGCGGACAGGGGAACACTGAAGCTTTCTTT | CAIRSGQGNTEAFF | TRBD1 | TRBV10-3 | many | TRBJ1-1
TGTGCCAGCAGGGAAAACACCATATATTTT | CASRENTIYF | . | TRBV2 | few | TRBJ1-3
TGTGCCAGCAGTTTTAGGGCCCACACAGATACGCAGTATTTT | CASSFRAHTDTQYF | . | TRBV12-3/TRBV12-4 | many | TRBJ2-3
TGTGCCAGCAGTTTTGGAGCGGGAGTATCCTACAATGAGCAGTTCTTC | CASSFGAGVSYNEQFF | TRBD2 | TRBV27 | . | TRBJ2-1
TGCGCCAGCAGCCACCCCACCACGCGACCCGGGACAGGGGGCGAGAGTGGCTACACCTTC | CASSHPTTRPGTGGESGYTF | TRBD1 | TRBV4-1 | . | TRBJ1-2
TGCAGTGCTGGAGTAGGGGCAGGGGGTGAAAAACTGTTTTTT | CSAGVGAGGEKLFF | TRBD1 | TRBV20-1 | . | TRBJ1-4
TGCGCCAGCAGCCCAACCCAGGGGGCCGGCGGGGAGCTGTTTTTT | CASSPTQGAGGELFF | TRBD1 | TRBV5-1 | . | TRBJ2-2
TGTGCCAGCAGCTCTACAGGGGCCATTGGGAACATTCAGTACTTC | CASSSTGAIGNIQYF | TRBD1 | TRBV5-5 | many | TRBJ2-4
TGTGCCAGCAGAACGTTCCCAGGGAACACTGAAGCTTTCTTT | CASRTFPGNTEAFF | . | TRBV6-1 | . | TRBJ1-1
TGTGCCAGCAGTTTACTAGGGCGTGGGGCCAACGTCCTGACTTTC | CASSLLGRGANVLTF | . | TRBV12-3/TRBV12-4 | . | TRBJ2-6
TGCAGTGCTAGAGATCGGGATGGGGGGCGCTACGAGCAGTACTTC | CSARDRDGGRYEQYF | . | TRBV20-1 | . | TRBJ2-7
TGTGCCAGCAGCCGAGTGGAGGCTGAAGCTTTCTTT | CASSRVEAEAFF | . | TRBV5-4 | many | TRBJ1-1
TGTGCCAGCCCCCGCCTCGGGGGCAGAATGGAGGGGCAGAACACTGAAGCTTTCTTT | CASPRLGGRMEGQNTEAFF | . | TRBV2 | . | TRBJ1-1
TGTGCCAGCAGCCCGTCGACCGGCCGTTTTGAAAAACTGTTTTTT | CASSPSTGRFEKLFF | . | TRBV3-1 | many | TRBJ1-4
TGTGCCAGCAGCCAGACTCGACTTGTTACAGGGTTGAGGGAGACCCAGTACTTC | CASSQTRLVTGLRETQYF | . | TRBV14 | . | TRBJ2-5
TGTGCCAGCAGTTTACAGGGGTCCAGCGGCTACACCTTC | CASSLQGSSGYTF | . | TRBV27 | many | TRBJ1-2
TGTGCCACCAGCCCTACAGGGGCTTGGGATCAGCCCCAGCATTTT | CATSPTGAWDQPQHF | TRBD1 | TRBV24-1 | . | TRBJ1-5
TGTGCCAGCAGTTTAGTGCCATCCCAGATCTCCTATAATTCACCCCTCCACTTT | CASSLVPSQISYNSPLHF | . | TRBV27 | many | TRBJ1-6
TGTGCCAGCATTCGGGGGGAAGCTTTCTTT | CASIRGEAFF | . | TRBV7-3 | . | TRBJ1-1
TGTGCCAGCAGTTCCCTGCCGGGGACAGTCTCCTACGAGCAGTACTTC | CASSSLPGTVSYEQYF | TRBD1 | TRBV12-3/TRBV12-4 | . | TRBJ2-7
TGTGCCAGCAGCTTAATCGAAGGACTAGATTCGGGTGAGCAGTTCTTC | CASSLIEGLDSGEQFF | TRBD2 | TRBV7-2 | many | TRBJ2-1
TGTGCCAGCGGACGGCCTTCGGCGGGAGAGACCCAGTACTTC | CASGRPSAGETQYF | . | TRBV6-1 | once | TRBJ2-5
TGCGCCAGCAGCCAAGCCCCGGGGCAGGGTATCTACGAGCAGTACTTC | CASSQAPGQGIYEQYF | . | TRBV4-1 | . | TRBJ2-7
TGTGCCAGCAGTGACCAAGCGGGGGGAGCTTCCCATGAGCAGTTCTTC | CASSDQAGGASHEQFF | TRBD2 | TRBV6-4 | few | TRBJ2-1
TGTGCCAGCAGCCCAAGTCGAGCGGGGCCCACAGATACGCAGTATTTT | CASSPSRAGPTDTQYF | TRBD2 | TRBV5-4 | . | TRBJ2-3
TGTGCCAGCAGCCCCTGGAGTAAGATGAACACTGAAGCTTTCTTT | CASSPWSKMNTEAFF | . | TRBV11-2 | many | TRBJ1-1
TGTGCCACCAGCAGAGATAGAGGCAGGGAGAACACTGAAGCTTTCTTT | CATSRDRGRENTEAFF | . | TRBV15 | few | TRBJ1-1
TGTGCCAGCAATTGGGGGGGGGCGGACTATGGCTACACCTTC | CASNWGGADYGYTF | . | TRBV12-3/TRBV12-4 | . | TRBJ1-2
TGTGCCAGCAGCCAAGATTGGAGGGTCAGGCGTTCGTACGAGCAGTACTTC | CASSQDWRVRRSYEQYF | . | TRBV3-1 | many | TRBJ2-7
TGTGCCAGCAGTTACAGGGGGACCTGGGCTGAAGCTTTCTTT | CASSYRGTWAEAFF | . | TRBV6-2/TRBV6-3 | many | TRBJ1-1